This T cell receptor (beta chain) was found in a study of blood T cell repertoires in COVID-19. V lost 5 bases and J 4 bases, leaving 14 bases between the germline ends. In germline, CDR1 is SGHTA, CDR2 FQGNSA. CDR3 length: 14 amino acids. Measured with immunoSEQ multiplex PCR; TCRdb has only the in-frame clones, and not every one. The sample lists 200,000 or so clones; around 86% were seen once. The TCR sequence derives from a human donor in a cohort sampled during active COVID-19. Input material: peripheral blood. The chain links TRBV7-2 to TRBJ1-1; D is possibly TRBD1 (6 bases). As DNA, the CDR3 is TGTGCCAGCAGCCTACAGGGTCCGGGCACTGAAGCTTTCTTT. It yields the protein CASSLQGPGTEAFF.